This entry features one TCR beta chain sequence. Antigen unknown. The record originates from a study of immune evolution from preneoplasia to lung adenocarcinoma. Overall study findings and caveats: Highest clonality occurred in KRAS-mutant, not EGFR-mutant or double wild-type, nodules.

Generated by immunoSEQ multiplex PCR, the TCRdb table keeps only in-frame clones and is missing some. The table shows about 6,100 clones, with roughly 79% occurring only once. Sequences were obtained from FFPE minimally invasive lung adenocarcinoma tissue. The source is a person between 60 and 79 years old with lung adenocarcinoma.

As DNA, the CDR3 is TGTGCCAGCAGCTTAGTTGGGGGGGCTCACGAGCAGTACTTC. It encodes CASSLVGGAHEQYF. The gene calls are TRBV7-9 and TRBJ2-7; D may be TRBD2 (7 bases). V lost 1 base and J lost 5, with 12 bases in between. The germline V gene encodes CDR1 SEHNR and CDR2 FQNEAQ (reference sequence). The CDR3 covers 14 residues.